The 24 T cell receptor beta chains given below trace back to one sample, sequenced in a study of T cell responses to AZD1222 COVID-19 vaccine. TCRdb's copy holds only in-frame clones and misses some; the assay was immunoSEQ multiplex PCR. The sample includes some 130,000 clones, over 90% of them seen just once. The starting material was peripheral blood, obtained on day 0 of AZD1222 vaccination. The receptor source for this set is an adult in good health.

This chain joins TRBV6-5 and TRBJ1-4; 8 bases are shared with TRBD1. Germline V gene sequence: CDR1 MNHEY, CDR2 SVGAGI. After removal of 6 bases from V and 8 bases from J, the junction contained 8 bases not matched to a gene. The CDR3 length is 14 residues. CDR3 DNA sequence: TGTGCCAGCAGAACAGGGGGGGCATACGAAAAACTGTTTTTT. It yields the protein CASRTGGAYEKLFF.

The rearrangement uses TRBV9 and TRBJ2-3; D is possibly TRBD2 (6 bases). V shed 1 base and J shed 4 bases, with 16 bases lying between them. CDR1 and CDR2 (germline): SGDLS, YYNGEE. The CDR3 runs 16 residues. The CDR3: CASSVNVGGSPDTQYF. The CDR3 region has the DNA TGTGCCAGCAGCGTAAACGTCGGGGGTTCCCCAGATACGCAGTATTTT.

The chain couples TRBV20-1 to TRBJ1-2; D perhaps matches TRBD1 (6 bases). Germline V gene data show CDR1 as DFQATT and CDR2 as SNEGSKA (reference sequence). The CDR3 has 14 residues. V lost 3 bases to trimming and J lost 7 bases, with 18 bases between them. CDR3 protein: CSASRGGGKTGYTF. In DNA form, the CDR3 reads TGCAGTGCTAGTAGAGGGGGTGGGAAAACTGGCTACACCTTC.

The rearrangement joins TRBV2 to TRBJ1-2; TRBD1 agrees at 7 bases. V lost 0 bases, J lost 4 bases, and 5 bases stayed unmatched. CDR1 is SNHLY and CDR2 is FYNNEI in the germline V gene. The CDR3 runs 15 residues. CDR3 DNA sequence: TGTGCCAGCAGTGAAGCAGGGGACAGCATCTATGGCTACACCTTC. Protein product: CASSEAGDSIYGYTF.

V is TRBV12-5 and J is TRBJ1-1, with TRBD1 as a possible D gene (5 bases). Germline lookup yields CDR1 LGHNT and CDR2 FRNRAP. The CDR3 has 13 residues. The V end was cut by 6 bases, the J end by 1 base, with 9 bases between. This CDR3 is CASGWDGNTEAFF. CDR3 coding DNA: TGTGCTAGTGGCTGGGACGGGAACACTGAAGCTTTCTTT.

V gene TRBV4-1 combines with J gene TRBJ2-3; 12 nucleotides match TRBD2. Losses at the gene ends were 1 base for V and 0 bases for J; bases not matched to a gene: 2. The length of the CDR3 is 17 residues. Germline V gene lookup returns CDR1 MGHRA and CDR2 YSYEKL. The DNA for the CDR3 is TGCGCCAGCAGCCAAGCTAGCGGGGGGGCAAGCACAGATACGCAGTATTTT. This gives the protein CASSQASGGASTDTQYF.

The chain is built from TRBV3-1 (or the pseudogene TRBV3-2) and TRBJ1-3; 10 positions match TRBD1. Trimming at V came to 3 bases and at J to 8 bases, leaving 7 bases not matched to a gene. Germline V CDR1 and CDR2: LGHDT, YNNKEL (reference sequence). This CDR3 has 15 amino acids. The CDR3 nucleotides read TGTGCCAGCAGCCAGATCCGACAGGGGGCGGACACCATATATTTT. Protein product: CASSQIRQGADTIYF.

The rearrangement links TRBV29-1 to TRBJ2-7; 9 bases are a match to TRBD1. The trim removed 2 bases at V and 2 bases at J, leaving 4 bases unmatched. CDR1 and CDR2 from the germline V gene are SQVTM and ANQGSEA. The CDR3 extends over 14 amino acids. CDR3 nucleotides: TGCAGCGTTGAATATAGGGACAGGGCCTACGAGCAGTACTTC. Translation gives CSVEYRDRAYEQYF.

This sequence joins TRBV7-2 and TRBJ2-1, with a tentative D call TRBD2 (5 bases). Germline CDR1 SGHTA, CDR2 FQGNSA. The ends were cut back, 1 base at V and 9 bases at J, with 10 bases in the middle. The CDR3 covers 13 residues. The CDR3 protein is CASSLGLAGEQFF. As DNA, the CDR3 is TGTGCCAGCAGCTTAGGGCTAGCCGGTGAGCAGTTCTTC.

The CDR3 region has the DNA TGTGCCAGCAGTCGGAATTCACCCCTCCACTTT. Protein: CASSRNSPLHF. This chain uses TRBV3-1 (or the pseudogene TRBV3-2) with TRBJ1-6; D is uncertain. This CDR3 spans 11 amino acids. Between the trimmed V and J ends, which lost 6 bases and 7 bases, there was a span of 4 bases. Germline values: CDR1 LGHDT, CDR2 YNNKEL (reference sequence).

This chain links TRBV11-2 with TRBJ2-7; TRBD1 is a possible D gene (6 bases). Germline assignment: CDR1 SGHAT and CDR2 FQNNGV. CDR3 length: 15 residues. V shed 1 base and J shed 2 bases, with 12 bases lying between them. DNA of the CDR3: TGTGCCAGCAGCTTAGGTAGTGGGGGCCCCTACGAGCAGTACTTC. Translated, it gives CASSLGSGGPYEQYF.

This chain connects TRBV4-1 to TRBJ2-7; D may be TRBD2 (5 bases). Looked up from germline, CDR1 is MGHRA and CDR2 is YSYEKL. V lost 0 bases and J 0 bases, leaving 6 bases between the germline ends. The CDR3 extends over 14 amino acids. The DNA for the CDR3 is TGCGCCAGCAGCCAAGAGGGAGCCTCCTACGAGCAGTACTTC. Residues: CASSQEGASYEQYF.

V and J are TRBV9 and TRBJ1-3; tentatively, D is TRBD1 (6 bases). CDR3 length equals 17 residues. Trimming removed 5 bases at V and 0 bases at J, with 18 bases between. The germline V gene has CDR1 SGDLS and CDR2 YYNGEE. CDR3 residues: CASSEGGRSYSGNTIYF. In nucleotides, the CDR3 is TGTGCCAGCAGTGAGGGGGGCAGGTCCTACTCTGGAAACACCATATATTTT.

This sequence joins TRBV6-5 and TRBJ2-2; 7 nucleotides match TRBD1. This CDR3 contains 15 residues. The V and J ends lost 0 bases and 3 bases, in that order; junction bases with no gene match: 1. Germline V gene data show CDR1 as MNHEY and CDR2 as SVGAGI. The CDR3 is CASSYSGGYTGELFF. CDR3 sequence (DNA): TGTGCCAGCAGTTACTCAGGGGGCTACACCGGGGAGCTGTTTTTT.

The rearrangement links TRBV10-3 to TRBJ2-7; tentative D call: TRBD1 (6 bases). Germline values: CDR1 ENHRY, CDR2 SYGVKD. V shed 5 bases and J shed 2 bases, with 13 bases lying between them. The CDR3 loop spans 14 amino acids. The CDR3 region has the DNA TGTGCCATCAGTCGGACAGACTCGGCCTACGAGCAGTACTTC. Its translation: CAISRTDSAYEQYF.

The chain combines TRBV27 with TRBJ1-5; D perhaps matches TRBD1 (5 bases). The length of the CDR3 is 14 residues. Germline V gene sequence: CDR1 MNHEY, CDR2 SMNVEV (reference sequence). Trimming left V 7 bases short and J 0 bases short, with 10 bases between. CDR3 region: CASTNTGSNQPQHF. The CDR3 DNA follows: TGTGCCAGCACGAACACAGGTAGCAATCAGCCCCAGCATTTT.

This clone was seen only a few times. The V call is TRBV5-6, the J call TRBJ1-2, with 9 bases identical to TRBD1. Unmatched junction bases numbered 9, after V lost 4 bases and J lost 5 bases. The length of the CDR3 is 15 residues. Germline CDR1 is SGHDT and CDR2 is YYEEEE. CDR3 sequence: CASSPLTGQGYGYTF. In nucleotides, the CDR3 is TGTGCCAGCAGCCCATTGACAGGACAGGGGTATGGCTACACCTTC.

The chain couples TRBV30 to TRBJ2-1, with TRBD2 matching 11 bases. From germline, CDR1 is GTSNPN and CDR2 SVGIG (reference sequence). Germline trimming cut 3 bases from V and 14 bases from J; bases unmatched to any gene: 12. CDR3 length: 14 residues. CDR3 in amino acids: CAWRANSGGAPKFF. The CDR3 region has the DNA TGTGCCTGGAGGGCAAATAGCGGGGGGGCCCCGAAGTTCTTC.

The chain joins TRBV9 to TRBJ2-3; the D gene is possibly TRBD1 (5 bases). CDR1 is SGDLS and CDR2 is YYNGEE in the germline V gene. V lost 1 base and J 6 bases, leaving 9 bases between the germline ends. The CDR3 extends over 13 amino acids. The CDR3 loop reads CASSVSGPDTQYF. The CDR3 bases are TGTGCCAGCAGCGTATCAGGGCCTGATACGCAGTATTTT.

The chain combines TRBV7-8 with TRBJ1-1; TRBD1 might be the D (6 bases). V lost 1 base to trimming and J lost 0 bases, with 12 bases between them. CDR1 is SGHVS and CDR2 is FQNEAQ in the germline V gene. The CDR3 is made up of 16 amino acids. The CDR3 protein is CASSLGRGLLNTEAFF. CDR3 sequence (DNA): TGTGCCAGCAGCTTAGGCAGGGGACTCCTGAACACTGAAGCTTTCTTT.

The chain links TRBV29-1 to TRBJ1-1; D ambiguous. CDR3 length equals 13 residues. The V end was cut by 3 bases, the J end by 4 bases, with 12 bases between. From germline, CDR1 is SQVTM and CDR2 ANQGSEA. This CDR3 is CSVDEYLSTEAFF. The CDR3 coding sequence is TGCAGCGTTGACGAGTACCTTTCCACTGAAGCTTTCTTT.

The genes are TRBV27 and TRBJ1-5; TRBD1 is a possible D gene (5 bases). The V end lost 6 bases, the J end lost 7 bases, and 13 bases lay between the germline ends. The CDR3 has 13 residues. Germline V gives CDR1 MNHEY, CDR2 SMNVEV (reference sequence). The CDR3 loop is CASRQGNYQPQHF. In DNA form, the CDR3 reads TGTGCCAGCAGGCAGGGAAATTACCAGCCCCAGCATTTT.

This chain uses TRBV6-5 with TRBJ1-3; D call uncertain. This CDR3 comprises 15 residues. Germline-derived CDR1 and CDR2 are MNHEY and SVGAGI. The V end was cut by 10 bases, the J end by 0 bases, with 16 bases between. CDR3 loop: CATQPGSYSGNTIYF. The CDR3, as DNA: TGTGCCACCCAACCCGGGAGCTACTCTGGAAACACCATATATTTT.

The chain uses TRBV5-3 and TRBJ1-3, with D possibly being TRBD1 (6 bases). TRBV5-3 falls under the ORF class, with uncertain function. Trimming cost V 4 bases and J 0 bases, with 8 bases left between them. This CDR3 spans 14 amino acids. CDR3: CARSPDSSGNTIYF. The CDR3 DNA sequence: TGTGCCAGAAGCCCGGACAGCTCTGGAAACACCATATATTTT.